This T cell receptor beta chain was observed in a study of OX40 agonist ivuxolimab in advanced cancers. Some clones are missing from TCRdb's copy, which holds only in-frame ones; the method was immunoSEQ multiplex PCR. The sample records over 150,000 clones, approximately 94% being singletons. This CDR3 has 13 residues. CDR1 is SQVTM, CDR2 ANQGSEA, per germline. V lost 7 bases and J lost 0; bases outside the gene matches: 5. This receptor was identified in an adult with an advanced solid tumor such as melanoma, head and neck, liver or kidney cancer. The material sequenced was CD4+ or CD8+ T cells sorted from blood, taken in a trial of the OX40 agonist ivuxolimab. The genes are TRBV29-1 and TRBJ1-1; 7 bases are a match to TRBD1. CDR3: CSGSGQLNTEAFF. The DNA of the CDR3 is TGCAGCGGATCGGGACAGCTGAACACTGAAGCTTTCTTT.